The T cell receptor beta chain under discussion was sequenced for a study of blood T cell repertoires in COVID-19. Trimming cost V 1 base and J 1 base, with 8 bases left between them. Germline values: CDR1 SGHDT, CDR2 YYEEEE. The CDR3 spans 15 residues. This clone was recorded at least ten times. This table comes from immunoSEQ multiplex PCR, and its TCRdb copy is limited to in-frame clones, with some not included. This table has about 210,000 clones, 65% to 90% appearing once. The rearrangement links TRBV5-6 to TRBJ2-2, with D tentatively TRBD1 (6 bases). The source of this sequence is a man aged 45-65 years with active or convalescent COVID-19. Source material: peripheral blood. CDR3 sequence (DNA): TGTGCCAGCAGCTTGAAGGACAGGAACACCGGGGAGCTGTTTTTT. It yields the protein CASSLKDRNTGELFF.